The source of this TCR beta chain is a study of T cells expressing NK-cell markers. Across the whole study: From sorted CD3+CD56+NKG2C+, CD3+CD56+NKG2C- and CD3+CD56-NKG2C+ T cells came the TCR beta repertoires. There were seven HCMV-seropositive donors and one seronegative donor among the eight sequenced. Overall study findings and caveats: One observes that, in a handful of donors, these clonotypes were also the leading ones within the CD3+CD56-NKG2C+ fraction. Expanded NKG2C+ T cell clones were not confirmed as HCMV-specific.

About this clonotype: The antigen is unknown.

CDR1 is SQVTM, CDR2 ANQGSEA, per germline. CDR3 length: 14 amino acids. TCRdb reanalyzed the 5' RACE reads and collapses them to one entry per CDR3 protein, without DNA. Its listing shows about 550,000 distinct CDR3 sequences. The receptor was isolated from a man aged 18-30 years in good health. The source material was blood T cells: a sorted CD56 or NKG2C T cell subset, CD4+ or CD8+ T cells, or bulk PBMC T cells (not recorded which). This chain uses TRBV29-1 with TRBJ2-1; TCRdb designates TRBD1, a call that cannot be tested without DNA. CDR3 region: CSAGGGGGYNEQFF.